The clone carrying this TCR beta chain occurred a few times. Antigen unknown. This sample was taken from a study of spatial heterogeneity in lung cancer. Via MiXCR, TCRdb re-called the 5' RACE reads, giving one row per CDR3 protein. This sample has 20,000 to 30,000 distinct CDR3 sequences; 9.7% occur once, and the top ten carry less than 25%. V was clipped by 2 bases and J by 0 bases, with 10 bases between them. The germline CDR1 and CDR2 sequences are MNHEY and SVGAGI. This CDR3 has 15 amino acids. Time point given: blood at routine non-recurrence follow-up after resection. Sequencing was performed on whole RNA extracted from tumor and nontumor lung tissue, or from frozen PBMC, and the material was left unsorted. Whole-study findings and limits: Compared with follow-up, resection was when ubiquitous expanded tumor TCRs appeared in blood more.

The chain links TRBV6-5 to TRBJ1-2; no reliable D call. This clonotype was sampled from a male donor with early-stage non-small cell lung cancer. The source material was PBMCs, sampled at follow-up. CDR3 in DNA: TGTGCCAGCAGTTACGCGCAGCAAGCTAACTATGGCTACACCTTC. It specifies CASSYAQQANYGYTF.